Listed below are T cell receptor beta chains from one sample, sequenced in a study of patients and donors after allogeneic stem cell transplantation. Via MiXCR, TCRdb re-called the RT-PCR reads, giving one row per CDR3 protein. The data show about 960,000 distinct CDR3 sequences, with about 20% seen just once and around 6% held by the top ten. The specimen sequenced was blood, either unsorted or a sorted T cell fraction (not recorded which). The receptor set was obtained from a human donor who was either an allogeneic HSCT recipient or a stem cell or donor lymphocyte infusion donor (not recorded which). It is not recorded whose cells these are; they may come from a transplant donor. Both conserved end residues are part of each CDR3. Each record gives: J gene, clone size, D gene, V gene, CDR3 DNA, CDR3 protein. D genes are given only for firm matches. Part of the rows lack a size; the others show once, few, many or a class for expanded clones.

TRBJ2-3 few TRBD1 TRBV11-2 TGTGCCAGCAGCTTCAGGGGGCTTAGCACAGATACGCAGTATTTT CASSFRGLSTDTQYF
TRBJ2-7 NA NA TRBV15 TGTGCCACCAGCAGAGGTAGAGGGGCCTACGAGCAGTACTTC CATSRGRGAYEQYF
TRBJ2-7 NA TRBD2 TRBV7-9 TGTGCCAGCGGAGCGGGGGACGAGCAGTACTTC CASGAGDEQYF
TRBJ2-7 NA NA TRBV12-3/TRBV12-4 TGTGCCAGCAGTTTAGGAGACCGAAGCCCACACTACGAGCAGTACTTC CASSLGDRSPHYEQYF
TRBJ2-1 NA NA TRBV3-1 TGTGCCAGCAGCCAAATGCCTTTAGAGAGTGAGCAGTTCTTC CASSQMPLESEQFF
TRBJ1-2 few TRBD1 TRBV5-4 TGTGCCAGCAGGCCGGGACAGGGCTTGGGCTACACCTTC CASRPGQGLGYTF
TRBJ2-2 NA NA TRBV9 TGTGCCAGCAGGGGGGACAACTCGAACACCGGGGAGCTGTTTTTT CASRGDNSNTGELFF
TRBJ1-1 many NA TRBV5-1 TGCGCCAGCAGCTTCCAGGAACGGAGTGAAGCTTTCTTT CASSFQERSEAFF
TRBJ2-2 few TRBD2 TRBV5-1 TGCGCCAGCAGCTTGGCCGCGACTAGCCTGGGGGAGCTGTTTTTT CASSLAATSLGELFF
TRBJ2-7 few NA TRBV7-2 TGTGCCAGCAGCTTAGAAAGGGGGAGCTCCTACGAGCAGTACTTC CASSLERGSSYEQYF
TRBJ2-1 NA NA TRBV10-3 TGTGCCATCAGCCCTGGGACCCGGGCGTCCTACAATGAGCAGTTCTTC CAISPGTRASYNEQFF
TRBJ1-1 few NA TRBV20-1 TGCAGTGCTACCGGTGTGGTTAACACTGAAGCTTTCTTT CSATGVVNTEAFF
TRBJ1-5 few TRBD1 TRBV20-1 TGCAGTGCTAGGACTACAGGGGGCGGGAATCAGCCCCAGCATTTT CSARTTGGGNQPQHF
TRBJ1-2 NA NA TRBV12-3/TRBV12-4 TGTGCCAGCAAGAAAGAAATGGACGCCGTCTATGGCTACACCTTC CASKKEMDAVYGYTF
TRBJ2-1 NA TRBD2 TRBV23-1 TGCGCCAGCAGAGACATAGCGGGAGAGAGCTCCTACAATGAGCAGTTCTTC CASRDIAGESSYNEQFF
TRBJ1-1 NA NA TRBV7-9 TGTGCCAGCAGCTTAGCGGGTAGTGGGGGGAACACTGAAGCTTTCTTT CASSLAGSGGNTEAFF
TRBJ2-3 few TRBD2 TRBV27 TGTGCCAGCAGTTTACGACTAGCGGGAGGGCCGGATACGCAGTATTTT CASSLRLAGGPDTQYF
TRBJ2-3 many TRBD2 TRBV9 TGTGCCAGCAGCGTTAGCGGGAGCACAGATACGCAGTATTTT CASSVSGSTDTQYF
TRBJ2-1 few TRBD2 TRBV6-2/TRBV6-3 TGTGCCAGCAGTACGATACTAGCGGGGGGCTACAATGAGCAGTTCTTC CASSTILAGGYNEQFF
TRBJ2-5 NA TRBD2 TRBV4-2 TGTGCCAGCAGCCAGGATCTAGCGGGGGGGCGTGAGACCCAGTACTTC CASSQDLAGGRETQYF
TRBJ2-1 few TRBD1 TRBV13 TGTGCCAGTGTCCGGGACAGGGGGAATGAGCAGTTCTTC CASVRDRGNEQFF
TRBJ1-5 NA TRBD1 TRBV6-5 TGTGCCAGCAGTTCGAAACAGGGGGCTGGAAGCAATCAGCCCCAGCATTTT CASSSKQGAGSNQPQHF
TRBJ2-1 NA NA TRBV29-1 TGCAGCGTTTCGTGGACGGAATACAATGAGCAGTTCTTC CSVSWTEYNEQFF